This TCR beta chain was documented in a study of cytomegalovirus exposure and HLA in healthy donors (dated by TCRdb to 2015 to 2018). Regarding the complete study: According to an earlier analysis of several hundred of the donors, some 180 million T cells yielded 117 million unique TCR beta sequences and about 300 Gb of sequence data. Roughly 300 gigabases of sequencing data and approximately 85 million unique TCR sequences were included in an early release covering about 600 HLA-typed donors. Among the approximately 400 genotyped donors, 75% to 90% belonged to the genetic ancestry cluster associated with self-reported Caucasian donors. The aim of the study was to test whether cataloging public T cell receptors could identify signatures of past pathogen exposure. Using immunosequencing, the study profiled T cell repertoires from fewer than 850 subjects and related those repertoires to cytomegalovirus serostatus. Besides the first cohort of hundreds of subjects, a separate validation cohort made up of about 120 different subjects was used. High-throughput TCR immunosequencing, statistical association of individual TCRs with disease status, and machine learning were combined to predict cytomegalovirus infection status. A later analysis re-analyzed previously published TCR beta repertoires from 550 to 700 donors and added high-resolution HLA genotyping to study TCR occurrence patterns. Rather than drawing on any new phenotypic data, the later analysis identified candidate immune exposures from TCR beta sequences and the way those sequences occurred across donors. An earlier analysis of about 600 of the donors used high-throughput TCR beta sequencing to judge whether each TCR beta V gene segment behaved as functional or pseudogenic. Alongside the repertoire data, information on donor age, sex, ethnicity and CMV serostatus was compiled. In a later genetic analysis, genome-wide SNP genotypes for about three fifths of the roughly 670 donors were used, and that subset was treated as a discovery cohort. Every discovery cohort repertoire had been produced on one sequencing platform. Class I and class II HLA loci were covered by the typing at four-digit resolution. Typing coverage varied by locus: roughly 629-630 donors for A, B, C, DRB1 and DQB1; about 520 for DQA1; 606 for DPA1; fewer than 480 for DPB1. Several DR-DQ haplotypes were handled as single units for association and clustering, since linkage in the cohort was strong. Across about 380 genotyped donors of the cohort, an average of roughly 250,000 unique TCR beta nucleotide sequences per donor were sequenced, and around 20% of those sequences were non-productive. What the study reported, not specific to this receptor: Because the 87-base-pair reads could not distinguish some IMGT-functional V segments, including TRBV6-2 and TRBV6-3, those segments were excluded. A later analysis associated 16,951 TCR beta sequences with specific HLA alleles at a false discovery rate of 0.05. A further reported finding was that TCR beta sequences accurately predicted the HLA-A and HLA-B alleles for most subjects in the first cohort. V-gene and J-gene trimming of TCR beta chains was associated with a missense DCLRE1C variant in a later genetic analysis, and the association was replicated in an independent cohort. The presence/absence analyses assumed that sequencing depth was roughly uniform across donors, and that assumption may not be true. In vitro tests confirmed that three of the cytomegalovirus-associated TCR beta chains recognize cytomegalovirus antigens. In this cohort, only TCR beta chains were sequenced, and detectable features were limited by the absence of alpha or paired-chain data. HLA typing was unavailable for some donors at each locus, so association tests used only the typed subset. It was suggested by the authors that the approach could potentially be generalized to other disease states and immunological phenotypes. An earlier analysis of around 600 of the donors showed that most TCR beta V segments appeared in productive rearrangements either about 87% or about 30% of the time, which broadly matched IMGT annotations. The classifier was reported to diagnose cytomegalovirus status with high specificity and sensitivity in both the original cohort and the validation cohort. Because counts were too low, seventeen rarely observed V segments, including chromosome 9 orphons, were excluded from the earlier analysis of fewer than 650 of the donors. Most CMV-associated TCR beta chains appeared to be HLA-restricted in a later analysis, and the HLA associations seemed to be driven largely by CMV exposure. A later analysis found that TCR association rates varied across HLA loci, with DRB1 alleles showing the most associated TCRs and HLA-C alleles the fewest. A later genetic analysis reported fewer N-insertions in productive TCRs among donors in an Asian-associated ancestry cluster than the approximately 670-donor mean. Immune exposure information for the cohort was limited to CMV serostatus. Compared with equally common non-associated chains, HLA-associated TCR beta chains in a later analysis were more clonally expanded and had lower generation probabilities. Linkage disequilibrium might explain the correlated functional status among segregating V segments, but an unknown experimental factor could not be ruled out. According to a later analysis, parvovirus B19, influenza, CMV and Epstein-Barr virus appeared linked to several top co-occurrence clusters. A total of 150 or so TCR beta chains were listed by the study as associated with cytomegalovirus. Most TCR sequences were seen in very few donors, while some public TCRs were found in many individuals. Assigning TCR associations to individual alleles was difficult when HLA alleles, especially DR and DQ, strongly co-occurred. A cluster of highly shared sequence variants was judged likely to represent a technical artifact of the sequencing pipeline.

The receptor library was made with the immunoSEQ multiplex PCR assay. The multiplex PCR relied on a mix of 60 forward primers for TCR Vbeta segments and 13 reverse primers for TCR Jbeta segments. A multiplex PCR assay on genomic DNA amplified the CDR3 region of rearranged TCR beta genes. Amplified TCR beta libraries were sequenced as 87-base-pair reads on the Illumina HiSeq System. The study's own analysis went as follows. A later analysis tallied approximately 87 million unique TCR beta chains across the 600 to 700 repertoires, and about 10 million of those chains were shared by two or more donors. Raw reads were error-corrected and collapsed into unique sequences with a nearest-neighbor algorithm that merged closely related sequences to remove PCR and sequencing errors. V, D and J gene segments were assigned by aligning CDR3 sequences to IMGT reference sequences. For a sequence to be retained, a match of at least six nucleotides was required to both a V gene segment and a J gene segment. Rearrangements were called productive when the CDR3 lacked stop codons and stayed in frame with V and J; all others were non-productive. Following IMGT convention, CDR3 was defined as the stretch from the second conserved V-encoded cysteine to the conserved J-encoded phenylalanine. The earlier analysis of more than 450 of the donors excluded sequences that lacked an unambiguous match to a single V gene segment. In an earlier analysis of several hundred of the donors, a V segment was called functional when productive rearrangements were above 56.7%, and segregating when the standard deviation between donors exceeded 5%. A statistical classification framework was built to diagnose cytomegalovirus status from the catalog of TCR beta chain sequences. V and J gene assignment, in a later analysis, came from comparing TCR nucleotide sequences with IMGT/GENE-DB human TR gene sequences. In a later analysis, CDR3 sequences and most-parsimonious VDJ recombination scenarios were assigned using the TCRdist pipeline. In a later analysis, each TCR beta chain was defined by its CDR3 amino acid sequence together with its V-gene family, and reads without a unique V-gene family were excluded. To address suspected cross-contamination and a sequencing artifact, a later analysis removed under 600 highly shared, low-generation-probability nucleotide sequences. A later analysis calculated a clonal expansion index for each public chain from normalized within-repertoire ranks of inferred template counts. A later analysis computed generation probabilities with a VDJ recombination model fitted to out-of-frame rearrangements, and checked the results against IGoR. In a later analysis, TCR-TCR, TCR-HLA and TCR-CMV co-occurrence was scored with hypergeometric tests, and a repertoire-size bias correction was applied to TCR pairs. To estimate false discovery rates, a later analysis permuted the HLA or CMV assignments 20 times. In a later analysis, co-occurring TCRs were grouped with DBSCAN, and TCRdist sequence similarity was added when clustering was performed within HLA-allele-positive subsets. Co-occurrence clustering excluded repertoires with fewer than 30,000 or more than 120,000 public chains, plus five with anomalous nucleotide sharing. TCRdb's version of the immuneACCESS table is confined to in-frame rearrangements and falls short of the full clone set. An unresolved V gene accounts for under half of the shortfall where checked; the remainder is of unknown origin. The V and J calls and clone size are taken from that table; D and trimming were inferred from the DNA. The table for this sample lists about 160,000 clones; approximately 81% of them were counted only once. The top ten hold roughly 2.1% of the sample.

This clone was detected only a few times. Its binding antigen is unknown. No quality values exist for individual bases; no much larger clone is one base distant. Sequences MRHNA (CDR1) and SNTAGT (CDR2) are obtained from the germline V gene. The CDR3 holds 15 amino acids from the cysteine to the phenylalanine. The DNA shown is the 45-base CDR3, in frame from base 1. V has 2 bases trimmed and J has 6 bases trimmed; junction bases matching no gene number 8. The cohort was made up of several hundred healthy bone marrow donors. All cohort members were sampled while nominally healthy, although unrecorded immune exposures were likely present. The donor tested CMV seropositive, placing the donor among the roughly 270 seropositive members of the cohort. Each donor provided a peripheral blood sample, and peripheral blood mononuclear cells were used for TCR beta sequencing. The Qiagen DNeasy Blood Extraction Kit was used to extract genomic DNA from the blood cell samples.

The specimen sequenced was PBMCs. The TCR was taken from a man aged 18-30 years in good health and CMV-seropositive. Recombination linked TRBV6-4 to TRBJ1-2; 8 central bases correspond to TRBD1. The sequence in DNA is TGTGCCAGCAGTGACGATCCCGGACAGGGTAATGGCTACACCTTC. This codes for CASSDDPGQGNGYTF.